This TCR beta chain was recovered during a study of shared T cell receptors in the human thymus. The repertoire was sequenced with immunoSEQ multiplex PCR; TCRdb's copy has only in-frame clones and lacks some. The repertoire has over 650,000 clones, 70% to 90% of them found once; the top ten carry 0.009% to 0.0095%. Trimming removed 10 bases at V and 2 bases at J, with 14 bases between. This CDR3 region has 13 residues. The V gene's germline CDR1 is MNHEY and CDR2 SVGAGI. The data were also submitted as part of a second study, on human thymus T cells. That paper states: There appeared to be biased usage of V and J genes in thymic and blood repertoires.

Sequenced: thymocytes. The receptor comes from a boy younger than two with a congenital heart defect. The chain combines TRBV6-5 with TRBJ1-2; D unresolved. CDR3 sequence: CATRDRKNYGYTF. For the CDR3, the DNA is TGTGCCACCCGGGATAGAAAAAACTATGGCTACACCTTC.